What follows are 4 T cell receptor beta chains derived from one specimen sequenced in a study of blood T cells in healthy people across ages (dated by TCRdb to the mid-2010s). The library relied on 5' RACE. Sequencing used an Illumina HiSeq 2500. The second PCR ran for roughly 6 to 11 cycles and used a J-beta primer mix along with a sample-barcoded 5' primer. TCRdb handled the public reads itself, with Q25 trimming in fastp and clone calling in MiXCR, and kept productive beta chains. Rows matching on CDR3 protein sequence are summarized as one entry with the most common DNA and genes. The sample contains over 300,000 distinct CDR3 sequences, 50% to 60% of them found a single time. 45% to 60% of the sample is held by the ten biggest clonotypes. Sequencing used blood. These receptors were taken from a man between 60 and 75 years old in good health.

The V call is TRBV27, the J call TRBJ2-4, with D possibly being TRBD2 (6 bases). The CDR3 covers 13 residues. Trimming took 7 bases from V and 13 from J, leaving 20 bases between them. From germline, CDR1 is MNHEY and CDR2 SMNVEV (reference sequence). CDR3: CASTGLMYNEQYF. The DNA of the CDR3 is TGTGCCAGCACGGGACTCATGTACAATGAGCAGTACTTC.

This clonotype was detected only a few times. CDR3 sequence (DNA): TGTGCCAGCAGCCAAGGGGCGAGACAGGGGAGGGATACGCAGTATTTT. Amino acid sequence: CASSQGARQGRDTQYF. V and J are TRBV3-1 and TRBJ2-3, with TRBD1 matching over 8 bases. The CDR3 consists of 16 residues. Germline V lookup: CDR1 LGHDT, CDR2 YNNKEL (reference sequence). Trimming at V came to 1 base and at J to 6 bases, leaving 9 bases not matched to a gene.

The chain uses TRBV20-1 and TRBJ2-1; 11 bases line up with TRBD2. The J call may be faulty, since TRBJ2-7 better matches the DNA end. There are 17 residues in the CDR3. Germline V gene data show CDR1 as DFQATT and CDR2 as SNEGSKA (reference sequence). CDR3 in amino acids: CSASRVTSGRSYNEQYF. The DNA of the CDR3 is TGCAGTGCTAGTAGGGTAACTAGCGGGAGATCCTACAATGAGCAGTACTTC.

This clonotype was detected only a few times. The chain joins TRBV7-2 to TRBJ1-4; D not resolved. The CDR3 is 13 residues long. With 5 bases removed from V and 2 bases from J, the gap between germline ends came to 6 bases. The germline CDR1 and CDR2 sequences are SGHTA and FQGNSA. CDR3 sequence reads: CASSKYTNEKLFF. Written as DNA, the CDR3 is TGTGCCAGCAGCAAATATACTAATGAAAAACTGTTTTTT.